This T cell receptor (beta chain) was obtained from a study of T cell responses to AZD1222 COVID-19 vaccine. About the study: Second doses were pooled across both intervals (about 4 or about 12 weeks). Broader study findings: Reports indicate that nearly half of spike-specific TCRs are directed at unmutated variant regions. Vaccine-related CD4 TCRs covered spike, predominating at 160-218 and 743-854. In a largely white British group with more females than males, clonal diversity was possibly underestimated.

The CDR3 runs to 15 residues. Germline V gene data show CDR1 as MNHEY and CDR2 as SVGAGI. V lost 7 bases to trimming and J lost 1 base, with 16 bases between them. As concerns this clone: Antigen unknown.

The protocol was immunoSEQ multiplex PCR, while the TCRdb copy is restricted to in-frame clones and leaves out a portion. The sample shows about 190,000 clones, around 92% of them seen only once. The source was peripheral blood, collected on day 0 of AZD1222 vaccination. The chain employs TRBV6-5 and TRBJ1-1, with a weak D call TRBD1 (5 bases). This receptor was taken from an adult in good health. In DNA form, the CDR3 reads TGTGCCAGCAAACGCGGGGGTCCGACGAACACTGAAGCTTTCTTT. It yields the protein CASKRGGPTNTEAFF.